This TCR beta chain was documented in a study of cytomegalovirus exposure and HLA in healthy donors. CDR3 length equals 18 residues. The junction had 15 bases not matched to a gene; V was cut back by 5 bases and J by 0 bases. Germline loops: CDR1 SGHTA, CDR2 FQGNSA. On this clone: The antigen remains unidentified.

Study results and limitations: A later analysis reportedly found fewer N-insertions in an Asian-associated ancestry cluster than the approximately 670-donor mean.

Both 60 Vbeta primers and 13 Jbeta primers went into the PCR. The assay was immunoSEQ multiplex PCR, and TCRdb's table has in-frame clones only and misses some. Of over 100,000 clones in the sample, around 76% were seen once. The TCR originated in a male donor in good health and CMV-seronegative. The J gene is TRBJ1-2, the V gene TRBV7-2; TRBD1 matches 7 bases. Sequenced material: PBMCs. CDR3 region: CASSPQGTLRNANYGYTF. The DNA for the CDR3 is TGTGCCAGCAGCCCACAGGGGACACTTAGAAACGCTAACTATGGCTACACCTTC.